The 14 T cell receptor beta chains below were found in one sample sequenced in a study of CXCR3-negative and CXCR3-positive naive CD8 T cells. General observations from the study: CXCR3-expressing naive cells carried TRB CDR3s more hydrophobic than those of CXCR3-negative naive cells.

For these TCRs, the target antigens are not known. Each TRB cDNA library was prepared by 5' RACE (with UMI labels). TCRdb processed the 5' RACE reads again and assigns one entry to each CDR3 protein, with no DNA. Seen in this sample are almost 6,000 distinct CDR3 sequences; the ten most common clones hold less than 2%. The sequencing sample was made of naive CXCR3+ CD8+ T cells from blood. The subset was: CD45RO-CCR7+CD27+CD95- naive CD8+ T cells expressing CXCR3 (TNR3+). These receptors originate from a human donor in good health. Some clones in this sample may be carry-over from other donors' samples.

The chain has TRBV6-2 or TRBV6-3 and TRBJ2-1; TCRdb proposes TRBD2, but this gene call is untestable without DNA. The CDR3 length is 17 residues. Germline CDR1 MNHEY, CDR2 SVGEGT. CDR3 amino acids: CASSYSILAGSYNEQFF.

CDR3 loop: CASSPGYTEAFF. The chain employs TRBV19 and TRBJ1-1; TCRdb's D call, TRBD1, is unchecked because there is no DNA. CDR1 and CDR2 from the germline V gene are LNHDA and SQIVND (reference sequence). The CDR3 length is 12 residues.

The rearrangement links TRBV2 to TRBJ2-5; TCRdb reports TRBD1, a call that lacks DNA to check it against. The CDR3 loop spans 16 amino acids. The germline V gene encodes CDR1 SNHLY and CDR2 FYNNEI. The chain's CDR3 is CASSDSGTGGAETQYF. Full variable domain (rest looked up from reference TRBV2 and TRBJ2-5): EPEVTQTPSHQVTQMGQEVILRCVPISNHLYFYWYRQILGQKVEFLVSFYNNEISEKSEIFDDQFSVERPDGSNFTLKIRSTKLEDSAMYFCASSDSGTGGAETQYFGPGTRLLVL.

This clonotype registers medium-sized by frequency. This chain links TRBV29-1 with TRBJ2-1; the TCRdb D gene call, TRBD2, has no DNA to confirm it. In germline, CDR1 is SQVTM, CDR2 ANQGSEA. There are 17 residues in the CDR3. This CDR3 reads CSALGLADSYSYNEQFF.

J is TRBJ1-1 and V is TRBV5-1. The CDR3 is 16 residues long. Germline CDR1 reads SGHRS; CDR2 reads YFSETQ. CDR3 loop: CASSPPTGSSNTEAFF. The whole variable domain, remainder taken from reference TRBV5-1 and TRBJ1-1, is KAGVTQTPRYLIKTRGQQVTLSCSPISGHRSVSWYQQTPGQGLQFLFEYFSETQRNKGNFPGRFSGRQFSNSRSEMNVSTLELGDSALYLCASSPPTGSSNTEAFFGQGTRLTVV.

This clonotype is labeled medium-sized based on frequency. V and J are TRBV25-1 and TRBJ2-2; TCRdb's assignment of TRBD1 cannot be checked, as there is no DNA. The CDR3 is made up of 15 amino acids. Germline CDR1 MGHDK, CDR2 SYGVNS. This chain's CDR3 is CASGGEGADTGELFF.

This sequence joins TRBV4-3 and TRBJ1-1; no DNA is available, so the TRBD1 call from TCRdb remains unchecked. From germline, CDR1 is LGHNA and CDR2 YSLEER. CDR3 length equals 15 residues. CDR3 protein: CASSQDWTGDPEAFF.

This chain joins TRBV25-1 and TRBJ2-3. CDR1 is MGHDK, CDR2 SYGVNS, per germline. The CDR3 runs 12 residues. The CDR3 region is CASIGVGDTQYF.

Frequency places this clonotype as medium-sized. The rearrangement links TRBV15 to TRBJ2-7. CDR1 and CDR2 from the germline V gene are LNHNV and YYDKDF (reference sequence). The CDR3 spans 14 residues. The CDR3 sequence: CATSSSPGSYEQYF.

The gene calls are TRBV9 and TRBJ1-2. Germline-derived CDR1 and CDR2 are SGDLS and YYNGEE. This CDR3 contains 13 residues. This CDR3 is CASSVTTYYGYSF.

This clonotype is labeled medium-sized based on frequency. The CDR3 loop is CASSGGGRNIQYF. The chain couples TRBV13 to TRBJ2-4; TCRdb reports TRBD1, a call that lacks DNA to check it against. The CDR3 covers 13 residues. From germline, CDR1 is PRHDT and CDR2 FYEKMQ (reference sequence).

This clonotype is labeled medium-sized based on frequency. V usage is TRBV29-1 and J usage is TRBJ2-1; the D call from TCRdb, TRBD2, cannot be confirmed without DNA. Per germline, CDR1 SQVTM and CDR2 ANQGSEA. This CDR3 contains 17 residues. The CDR3 protein is CSVEGVAGGLNYNEQFF.

This clonotype is medium-sized (0.01 to 0.1%) by frequency. The chain has TRBV4-2 and TRBJ1-2. The CDR3 length is 17 residues. Germline V gives CDR1 LGHNA, CDR2 YNFKEQ. The chain's CDR3 is CASSPFSVVEGSYGYTF.

The rearrangement uses TRBV20-1 and TRBJ1-2. Germline CDR1 DFQATT, CDR2 SNEGSKA (reference sequence). CDR3 length: 11 amino acids. The CDR3 is CSAKEGYGYTF.